Presented here are 9 T cell receptor beta chains from one specimen sequenced in a study of blood T cells in healthy people across ages. The use of a sample-barcoded 5' primer and a J-beta primer mix characterized a second PCR of about 6 to 11 cycles. TCRdb fed the 5' RACE reads into MiXCR, producing one record per CDR3 protein. The repertoire includes approximately 790,000 distinct CDR3 sequences, around 62% of them detected once, and about a quarter sits in the top ten. Sequenced: blood. The receptor set was obtained from a man younger than 45 in good health.

The gene calls are TRBV14 and TRBJ1-6; tentative D call: TRBD1 (6 bases). Trimming stripped 1 base from V and 7 bases from J, with 11 bases between. There are 15 residues in the CDR3. The germline V gene encodes CDR1 SGHDN and CDR2 FVKESK. The CDR3 nucleotides are TGTGCCAGCAGCCAAGGACGCCAGGGGAATTCACCCCTCCACTTT. Translation: CASSQGRQGNSPLHF. The full variable domain, in which reference TRBV14 and TRBJ1-6 provide the parts outside the CDR3, is EAGVTQFPSHSVIEKGQTVTLRCDPISGHDNLYWYRRVMGKEIKFLLHFVKESKQDESGMPNNRFLAERTGGTYSTLKVQPAELEDSGVYFCASSQGRQGNSPLHFGNGTRLTVT.

There are a few counts of this clonotype. The rearrangement joins TRBV20-1 to TRBJ2-7; 9 nucleotides match TRBD1. The germline CDR1 and CDR2 sequences are DFQATT and SNEGSKA (reference sequence). Germline trimming cut 5 bases from V and 0 bases from J; bases unmatched to any gene: 8. The CDR3 spans 15 residues. This CDR3 is CSAQDDRGASYEQYF. DNA of the CDR3: TGCAGTGCTCAAGACGACAGGGGGGCCTCCTACGAGCAGTACTTC.

V usage is TRBV5-1 and J usage is TRBJ2-5; 10 bases map to TRBD2. Germline values: CDR1 SGHRS, CDR2 YFSETQ. The CDR3 sequence is 12 residues long. J was trimmed by 3 bases and V by 9 bases; bases with no gene match: 2. This chain's CDR3 is CATGLAEETQYF. The DNA for the CDR3 is TGCGCCACAGGACTAGCGGAAGAGACCCAGTACTTC.

The rearrangement links TRBV28 to TRBJ2-7; D call uncertain. This CDR3 region has 14 residues. CDR1 and CDR2 (germline): MDHEN, SYDVKM. Trimming left V 2 bases short and J 2 bases short, with 10 bases between. The CDR3 region is CASSLTARTYEQYF. CDR3 nucleotide sequence: TGTGCCAGCAGTTTAACGGCTAGGACCTACGAGCAGTACTTC.

This clonotype was found a few times. The V call is TRBV12-3 or TRBV12-4, the J call TRBJ1-2; D ambiguous. The CDR3 totals 12 residues. Trimming cost V 3 bases and J 12 bases, with 14 bases left between them. The CDR3 loop is CASSFPGGSHTF. The CDR3 region has the DNA TGTGCCAGCAGTTTCCCAGGAGGTTCACACACCTTC.

This clonotype occurred once. The chain recombines TRBV30 with TRBJ2-3, with no clear D. CDR3 size: 12 residues. The ends were cut back, 8 bases at V and 4 bases at J, with 13 bases in the middle. Germline loops: CDR1 GTSNPN, CDR2 SVGIG (reference sequence). The CDR3 reads CAGEQTPDTQYF. The CDR3 region has the DNA TGTGCCGGGGAACAAACCCCAGATACGCAGTATTTT. Together with reference TRBV30 and TRBJ2-3, the CDR3 gives the full variable domain: SQTIHQWPATLVQPVGSPLSLECTVEGTSNPNLYWYRQAAGRGLQLLFYSVGIGQISSEVPQNLSASRPQDRQFILSSKKLLLSDSGFYLCAGEQTPDTQYFGPGTRLTVL.

The rearrangement links TRBV29-1 to TRBJ1-5; D is undetermined. This CDR3 spans 13 amino acids. Germline CDR1 SQVTM, CDR2 ANQGSEA. Trimming removed 8 bases from V and 3 bases from J, with 14 bases in between. The CDR3 is CSIMDQYNQPQHF. In DNA form, the CDR3 reads TGCAGCATCATGGACCAATACAATCAGCCCCAGCATTTT.

The V call is TRBV28, the J call TRBJ1-5; possibly TRBD1 for D (5 bases). With 7 bases removed from V and 5 bases from J, the gap between germline ends came to 12 bases. The CDR3 contains 13 residues. Germline V lookup: CDR1 MDHEN, CDR2 SYDVKM. The DNA for the CDR3 is TGTGCCAGCACCGGGACCCTCCATCAGCCCCAGCATTTT. This translates into CASTGTLHQPQHF.

This chain connects TRBV5-1 to TRBJ2-7; D tentatively fits TRBD1 or TRBD2 (5 bases each). V dropped 6 bases and J dropped 5 bases, with 18 bases sitting between them. Germline V gene data show CDR1 as SGHRS and CDR2 as YFSETQ. CDR3 length: 14 residues. The CDR3 DNA sequence: TGCGCCAGCACCATTGGGGGTAGGGAAAACGAGCAGTACTTC. This gives the protein CASTIGGRENEQYF.